This is a list of T cell receptor beta chains from one sample in a study of cytomegalovirus exposure and HLA in healthy donors. Data came from immunoSEQ multiplex PCR; TCRdb stores just in-frame clones and leaves some out. The profile shows about 220,000 clones, around nine tenths of them singletons. Sequencing used PBMCs. These receptors were collected from a man between 18 and 29 years old in good health and CMV-seronegative. The CDR3 runs from the conserved cysteine through the conserved F or W. D genes are given only for firm matches. Not every row has a clone size; where given, it reads once, few, many or a size class.

TRBJ1-1 | TRBD1 | TRBV27 | NA | TGTGCCAGCAGTTTGGGGACAGGGGGATTGACTGAAGCTTTCTTT | CASSLGTGGLTEAFF
TRBJ1-6 | NA | TRBV5-1 | NA | TGCGCCAGCAGCTTGGTAGGGGGCTCCTATAATTCACCCCTCCACTTT | CASSLVGGSYNSPLHF
TRBJ1-5 | NA | TRBV6-1 | few | TGTGCCAGCACTAGACAGTTCAATCAGCCCCAGCATTTT | CASTRQFNQPQHF
TRBJ2-1 | NA | TRBV4-3 | NA | TGCGCCAGCAGCCAAGATGGTCGGTACAATGAGCAGTTCTTC | CASSQDGRYNEQFF
TRBJ2-5 | NA | TRBV20-1 | NA | TGCAGTCCGTGGAGGGAGACCCAGTACTTC | CSPWRETQYF
TRBJ1-5 | TRBD1 | TRBV11-2 | NA | TGTGCCAGCAGGTTGACTCGGACAGGGGGTTATAGCAATCAGCCCCAGCATTTT | CASRLTRTGGYSNQPQHF
TRBJ2-1 | NA | TRBV4-1 | NA | TGCGCCAGCAGCCAAGGGGGCCAGTACAATGAGCAGTTCTTC | CASSQGGQYNEQFF
TRBJ2-2 | NA | TRBV27 | NA | TGTGCCAGCAGTTTTGGATGGGGCCGGGAGCTGTTTTTT | CASSFGWGRELFF
TRBJ1-2 | NA | TRBV15 | NA | TGTGCCACCAGTCCAGGGGCGATGGCCTATGGCTACACCTTC | CATSPGAMAYGYTF
TRBJ2-2 | NA | TRBV25-1 | NA | TGTGCCAGCATCTGTGCACAGCCCACCGGGGAGCTGTTTTTT | CASICAQPTGELFF
TRBJ2-7 | TRBD1 | TRBV27 | NA | TGTGCCAGCGCACATCGACAGGGGGCCTACGAGCAGTACTTC | CASAHRQGAYEQYF
TRBJ2-7 | NA | TRBV11-3 | NA | TGTGCCAGCAGCTTAGGCTCCGCTACGAAGCAGTACTTC | CASSLGSATKQYF
TRBJ1-1 | NA | TRBV7-9 | NA | TGTGCCAGCAGCTTCCCCGGGGTTGAAGCTTTCTTT | CASSFPGVEAFF
TRBJ2-7 | NA | TRBV6-5 | few | TGTGCCAGCAGTTTCGGGGGGCAGCAGTACTTC | CASSFGGQQYF
TRBJ1-2 | TRBD1 | TRBV5-6 | once | TGTGCCAGCAGCCCCTACAGGGGACGTGGCTACACCTTC | CASSPYRGRGYTF
TRBJ1-4 | NA | TRBV5-1 | NA | TGCGCCAGCAGCTTGGCCGGCGGGACTAATGAAAAACTGTTTTTT | CASSLAGGTNEKLFF
TRBJ1-6 | NA | TRBV4-2 | NA | TGTGCCAGCAGCTCCGGACAGTCTAGTAATTCACCCCTCCACTTT | CASSSGQSSNSPLHF
TRBJ1-4 | NA | TRBV9 | NA | TGTGCCAGCAGCTCTATTGGGGAGGGAACTAATGAAAAACTGTTTTTT | CASSSIGEGTNEKLFF
TRBJ2-2 | TRBD1 | TRBV5-3 | NA | TGTGCCAGAAGCTTGCCGAGAGACAGGGGGCCGGGCGGGGAGCTGTTTTTT | CARSLPRDRGPGGELFF
TRBJ1-6 | NA | TRBV9 | few | TGTGCCAGCAGCGCCAGGGTTGATAATTCACCCCTCCACTTT | CASSARVDNSPLHF
TRBJ1-1 | NA | TRBV7-9 | once | TGTGCCAGCAGCTTAGCTGGAGGCTTAAACACTGAAGCTTTCTTT | CASSLAGGLNTEAFF
TRBJ1-6 | NA | TRBV18 | NA | TGTGCCAGCTCACCAAGGATCCCGGGCCCGGCGGGGCATTCACCCCTCCACTTT | CASSPRIPGPAGHSPLHF
TRBJ2-7 | TRBD2 | TRBV7-3 | NA | TGTGCCAGCAGCTGGTCCGGTAGGGGACTAGCGCGTTACGAGCAGTACTTC | CASSWSGRGLARYEQYF
TRBJ1-5 | NA | TRBV7-2 | NA | TGTGCCAGCAGTTCTCTAATCGGCAATCAGCCCCAGCATTTT | CASSSLIGNQPQHF
TRBJ1-4 | NA | TRBV11-2 | NA | TGTGCCAGCAGCTTAGATCCCGGAGGCGAAAAACTGTTTTTT | CASSLDPGGEKLFF
TRBJ2-2 | NA | TRBV7-3 | NA | TGTGCCAGCAGCTCGGCAGGCGGGACCGGGGAGCTGTTTTTT | CASSSAGGTGELFF
TRBJ2-2 | TRBD1 | TRBV4-2 | NA | TGTGCCAGCAGCCCGGATTTGTGGACAGGGACCGGGGAGCTGTTTTTT | CASSPDLWTGTGELFF
TRBJ1-1 | NA | TRBV30 | NA | TGTGCCTACGAACCGACAGGGAACACTGAAGCTTTCTTT | CAYEPTGNTEAFF
TRBJ1-6 | TRBD1 | TRBV10-1 | NA | TGCGCCAGCAGTGCTGACCACGGGACAGGGAAAACCCTCCACTTT | CASSADHGTGKTLHF
TRBJ2-7 | NA | TRBV5-4 | NA | TGTGCCAGCAGCTTGCTACAGGGAGGGTACGAGCAGTACTTC | CASSLLQGGYEQYF
TRBJ2-7 | NA | TRBV15 | once | TGTGCCACCAGCAGAGATACGGCGGGACAGACCCGTTCCTACGAGCAGTACTTC | CATSRDTAGQTRSYEQYF
TRBJ1-3 | NA | TRBV15 | NA | TGTGCCACCAGCAGAGATCTCTCCAGGCCGTCCTATGGAAACACCATATATTTT | CATSRDLSRPSYGNTIYF
TRBJ2-1 | NA | TRBV5-6 | NA | TGTGCCAGCAGCTTGATGCTAGCTGGATATGAGCAGTTCTTC | CASSLMLAGYEQFF
TRBJ2-5 | NA | TRBV11-2 | once | TGTGCCAGCAGCTTTCCCTCCTCGGAGACCCAGTACTTC | CASSFPSSETQYF
TRBJ2-7 | TRBD2 | TRBV7-3 | NA | TGTGCCAGCAGCCCCACGGGGGGTAACAGCGAGCAGTACTTC | CASSPTGGNSEQYF
TRBJ2-1 | NA | TRBV2 | NA | TGTGCCAGCAGACCGGAGTCGAATGAGCAGTTCTTC | CASRPESNEQFF
TRBJ2-4 | NA | TRBV7-9 | NA | TGTGCCAGCAGCTTAGTGGGGGCCCTAGCCAAAAACATTCAGTACTTC | CASSLVGALAKNIQYF
TRBJ2-7 | NA | TRBV10-1 | NA | TGCGCCAGCAGTGAGTCGACCAGGGCGGTGCAGTACTTC | CASSESTRAVQYF
TRBJ1-5 | TRBD1 | TRBV5-1 | NA | TGCGCCAGCAGCCAAGGACAGGGCGGTAGCAATCAGCCCCAGCATTTT | CASSQGQGGSNQPQHF
TRBJ2-1 | TRBD1 | TRBV4-3 | NA | TGCGCCAGCAGCCACGAAGGACAGGGTTGGGATGAGCAGTTCTTC | CASSHEGQGWDEQFF